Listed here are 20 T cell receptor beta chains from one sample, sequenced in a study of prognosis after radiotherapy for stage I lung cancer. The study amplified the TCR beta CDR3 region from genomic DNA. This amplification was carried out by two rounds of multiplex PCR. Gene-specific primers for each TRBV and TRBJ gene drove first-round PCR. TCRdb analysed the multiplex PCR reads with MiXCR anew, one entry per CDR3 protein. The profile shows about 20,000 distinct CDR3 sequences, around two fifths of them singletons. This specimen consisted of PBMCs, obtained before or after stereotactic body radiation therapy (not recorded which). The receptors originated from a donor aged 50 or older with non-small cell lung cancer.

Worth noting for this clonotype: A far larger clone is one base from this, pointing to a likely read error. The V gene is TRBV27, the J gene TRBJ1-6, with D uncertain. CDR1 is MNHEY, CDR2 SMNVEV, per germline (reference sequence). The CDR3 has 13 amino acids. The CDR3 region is CASSYSIGRSLQF. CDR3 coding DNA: TGTGCCAGCAGTTACTCGATAGGGAGATCCCTCCAATTT.

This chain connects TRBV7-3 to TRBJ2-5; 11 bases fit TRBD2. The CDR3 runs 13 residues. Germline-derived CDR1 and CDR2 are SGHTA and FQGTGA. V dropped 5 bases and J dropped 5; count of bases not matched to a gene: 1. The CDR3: CASSRTSGETQYF. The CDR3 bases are TGTGCCAGCAGCCGGACTAGCGGGGAGACCCAGTACTTC.

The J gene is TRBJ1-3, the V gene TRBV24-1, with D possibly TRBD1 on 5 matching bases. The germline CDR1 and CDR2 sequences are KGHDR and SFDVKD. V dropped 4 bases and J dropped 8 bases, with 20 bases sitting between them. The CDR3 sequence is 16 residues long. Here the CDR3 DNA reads TGTGCCACCAGTGACGGCACCGGCCAAGGGGCCGACACCATATATTTT. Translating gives CATSDGTGQGADTIYF.

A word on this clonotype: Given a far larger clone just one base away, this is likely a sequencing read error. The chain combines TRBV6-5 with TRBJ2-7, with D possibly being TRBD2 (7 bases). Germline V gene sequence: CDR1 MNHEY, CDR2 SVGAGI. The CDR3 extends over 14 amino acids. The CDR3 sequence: CASIKGGASYEHYF. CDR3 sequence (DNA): TGTGCCAGCATAAAGGGGGGGGCGTCCTACGAGCATTACTTC.

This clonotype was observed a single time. Here the CDR3 reads CASRKTGGGYNEQFF. CDR3 sequence (DNA): TGTGCCAGCAGAAAGACAGGGGGCGGATACAATGAGCAGTTCTTC. The chain couples TRBV27 to TRBJ2-1; 10 nucleotides match TRBD1. CDR3 length equals 15 residues. CDR1 MNHEY and CDR2 SMNVEV come from the germline V gene (reference sequence). The trim removed 6 bases at V and 4 bases at J, leaving 6 bases unmatched.

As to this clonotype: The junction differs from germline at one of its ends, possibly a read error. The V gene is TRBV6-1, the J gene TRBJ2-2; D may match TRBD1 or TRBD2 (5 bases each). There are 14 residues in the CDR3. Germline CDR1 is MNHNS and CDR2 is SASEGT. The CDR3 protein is CASNWDGNTGDLFF. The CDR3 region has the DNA TGTGCCAGCAATTGGGACGGGAACACCGGGGATCTGTTTTTT.

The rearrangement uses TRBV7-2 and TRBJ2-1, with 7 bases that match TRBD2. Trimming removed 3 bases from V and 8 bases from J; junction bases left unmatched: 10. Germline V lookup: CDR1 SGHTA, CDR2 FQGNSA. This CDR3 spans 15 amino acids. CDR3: CASSFSGRNIDEQFF. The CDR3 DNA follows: TGTGCCAGCAGCTTCTCCGGGAGGAATATAGATGAGCAGTTCTTC.

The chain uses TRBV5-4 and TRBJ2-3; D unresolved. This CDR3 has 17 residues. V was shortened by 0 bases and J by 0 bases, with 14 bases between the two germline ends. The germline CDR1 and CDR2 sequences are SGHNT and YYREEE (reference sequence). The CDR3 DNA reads TGTGCCAGCAGCTTGGCAGGCGCAGATCGGAGCACAGATACGCAGTATTTT. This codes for CASSLAGADRSTDTQYF.

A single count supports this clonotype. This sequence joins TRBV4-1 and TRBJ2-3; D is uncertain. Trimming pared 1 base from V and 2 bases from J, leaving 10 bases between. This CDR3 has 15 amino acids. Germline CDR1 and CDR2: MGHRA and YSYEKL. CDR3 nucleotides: TGCGCCAGCAGCCAAGGGGCAGCTGACACAGATACGCAGTATTTT. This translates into CASSQGAADTDTQYF.

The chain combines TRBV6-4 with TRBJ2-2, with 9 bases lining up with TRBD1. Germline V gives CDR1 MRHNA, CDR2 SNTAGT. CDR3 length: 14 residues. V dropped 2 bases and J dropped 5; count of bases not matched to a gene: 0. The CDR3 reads CASSDGTGTGELFF. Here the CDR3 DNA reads TGTGCCAGCAGTGACGGGACAGGGACCGGGGAGCTGTTTTTT.

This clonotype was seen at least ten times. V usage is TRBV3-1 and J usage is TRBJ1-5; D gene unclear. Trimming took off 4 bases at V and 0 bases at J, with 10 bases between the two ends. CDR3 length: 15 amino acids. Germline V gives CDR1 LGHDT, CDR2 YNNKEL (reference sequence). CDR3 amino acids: CASSLNVDSNQPQHF. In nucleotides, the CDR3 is TGTGCCAGCAGCCTCAATGTGGATAGCAATCAGCCCCAGCATTTT.

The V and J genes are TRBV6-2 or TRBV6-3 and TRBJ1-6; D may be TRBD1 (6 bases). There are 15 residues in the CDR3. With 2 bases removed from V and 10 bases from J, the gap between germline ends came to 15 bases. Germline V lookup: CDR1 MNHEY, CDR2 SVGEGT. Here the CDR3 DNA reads TGTGCCAGCAGTTACCCATTGGACAGATACTCACCCCTCCACTTT. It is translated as CASSYPLDRYSPLHF.

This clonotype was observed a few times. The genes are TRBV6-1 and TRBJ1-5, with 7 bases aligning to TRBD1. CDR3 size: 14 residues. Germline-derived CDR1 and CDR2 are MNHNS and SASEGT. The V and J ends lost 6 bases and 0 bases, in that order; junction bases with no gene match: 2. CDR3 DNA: TGTGCCAGCAGGGGGACAGATAGCAATCAGCCCCAGCATTTT. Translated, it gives CASRGTDSNQPQHF.

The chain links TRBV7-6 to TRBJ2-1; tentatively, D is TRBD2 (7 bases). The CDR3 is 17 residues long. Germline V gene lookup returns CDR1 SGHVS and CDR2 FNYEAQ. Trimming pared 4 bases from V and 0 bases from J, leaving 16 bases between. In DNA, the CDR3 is TGTGCCAGCAGCTCTGGGGGGGGGCAGAGCTCCTACAATGAGCAGTTCTTC. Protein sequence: CASSSGGGQSSYNEQFF.

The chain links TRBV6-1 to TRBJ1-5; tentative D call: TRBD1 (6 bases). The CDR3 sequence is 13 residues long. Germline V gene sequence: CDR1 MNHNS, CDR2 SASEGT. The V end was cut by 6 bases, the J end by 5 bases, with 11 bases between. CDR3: CASSGTPDQPQHF. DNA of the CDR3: TGTGCCAGCAGCGGGACACCGGATCAGCCCCAGCATTTT.

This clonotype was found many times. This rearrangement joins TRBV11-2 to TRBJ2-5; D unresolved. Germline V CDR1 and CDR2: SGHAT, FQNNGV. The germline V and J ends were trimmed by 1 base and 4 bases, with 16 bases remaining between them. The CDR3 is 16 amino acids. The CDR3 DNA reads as TGTGCCAGCAGCTTAGCGCGCCTCGGGTTTGGAGAGACCCAGTACTTC. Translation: CASSLARLGFGETQYF.

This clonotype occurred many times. The CDR3 DNA follows: TGTGCCAGCAGACTTATCCCCTATAACCCGGAGACCCAGTACTTC. Encoded protein: CASRLIPYNPETQYF. The V call is TRBV6-1, the J call TRBJ2-5; unclear D gene. Per germline, CDR1 MNHNS and CDR2 SASEGT. Trimming took off 6 bases at V and 5 bases at J, with 19 bases between the two ends. The CDR3 runs to 15 residues.

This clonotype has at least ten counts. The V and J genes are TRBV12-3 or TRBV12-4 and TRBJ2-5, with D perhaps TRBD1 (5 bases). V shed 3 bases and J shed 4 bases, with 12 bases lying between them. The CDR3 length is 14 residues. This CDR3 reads CASSFQQVGETQYF. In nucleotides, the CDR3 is TGTGCCAGCAGTTTCCAACAGGTGGGAGAGACCCAGTACTTC.

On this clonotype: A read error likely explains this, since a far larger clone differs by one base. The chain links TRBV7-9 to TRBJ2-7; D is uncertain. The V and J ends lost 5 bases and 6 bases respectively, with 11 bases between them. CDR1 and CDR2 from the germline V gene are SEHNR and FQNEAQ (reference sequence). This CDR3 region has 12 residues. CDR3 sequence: CASSKIAPEQYF. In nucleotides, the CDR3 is TGTGCCAGCAGCAAAATAGCCCCCGAGCAGTACTTC.

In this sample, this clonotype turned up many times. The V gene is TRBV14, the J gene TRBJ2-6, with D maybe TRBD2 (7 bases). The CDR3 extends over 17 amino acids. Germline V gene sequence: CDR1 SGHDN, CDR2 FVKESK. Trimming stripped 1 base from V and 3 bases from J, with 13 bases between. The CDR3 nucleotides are TGTGCCAGCAGCCAAGTAGGGGGGGTTTATGGGGCCAACGTCCTGACTTTC. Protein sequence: CASSQVGGVYGANVLTF. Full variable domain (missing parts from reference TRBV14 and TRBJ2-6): EAGVTQFPSHSVIEKGQTVTLRCDPISGHDNLYWYRRVMGKEIKFLLHFVKESKQDESGMPNNRFLAERTGGTYSTLKVQPAELEDSGVYFCASSQVGGVYGANVLTFGAGSRLTVL.